The T cell receptor (beta chain) under discussion was sequenced for a study of T cells after posttransplantation cyclophosphamide. Study outcomes and limitations: TRB overlap between skin or GI tissue T cells and blood was limited. Donor CD8+ memory clones often dominated recipient blood repertoires at later times. TRB clonality was highly associated with recipient CMV seropositivity and reactivation.

In the case of this clone: Its specificity is not known.

Busulfan-fludarabine conditioning, marrow transplant, and cyclophosphamide on days +3 and +4 were administered. The germline V gene has CDR1 LNHDA and CDR2 SQIVND (reference sequence). The CDR3 covers 14 residues. V was pared by 3 bases and J by 7 bases, with 3 bases of the junction left unmatched. Repertoires were generated with immunoSEQ multiplex PCR, while TCRdb's copy carries only in-frame clones and drops some. The sample shows 10,000 or so clones, around 84% of them seen only once. The clonotype originates from a female patient aged 40-50 years who received an allogeneic stem cell transplant from a related donor, was CMV-positive, and had no GVHD. The graft donor may account for some of the T cells. The source material was PBMCs, sampled around 2,000 days after a stem cell transplant with posttransplant cyclophosphamide. The chain joins TRBV19 to TRBJ1-4; TRBD1 matches at 9 bases. The CDR3 spells CASSMATGGEKLFF. The DNA of the CDR3 is TGTGCCAGTAGTATGGCGACAGGGGGTGAAAAACTGTTTTTT.